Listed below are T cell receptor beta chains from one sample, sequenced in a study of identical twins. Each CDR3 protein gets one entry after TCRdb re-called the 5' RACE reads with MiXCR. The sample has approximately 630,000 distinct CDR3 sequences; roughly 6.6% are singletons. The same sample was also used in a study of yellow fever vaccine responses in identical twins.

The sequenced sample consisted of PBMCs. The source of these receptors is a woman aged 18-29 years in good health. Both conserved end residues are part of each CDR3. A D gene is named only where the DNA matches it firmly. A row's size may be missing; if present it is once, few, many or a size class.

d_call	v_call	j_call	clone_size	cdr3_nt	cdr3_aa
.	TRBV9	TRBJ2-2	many	TGTGCCAGCAGCCCCCTCATAGAGGGGCTCGTCGGGGAGCTGTTTTTT	CASSPLIEGLVGELFF
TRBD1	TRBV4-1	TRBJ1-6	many	TGCGCCAGCAGCCAAAGGCGACAGGGAGAAAATTCACCCCTCCACTTT	CASSQRRQGENSPLHF
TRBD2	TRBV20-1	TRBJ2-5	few	TGCAGTGCGGACCGGACTAGCGGGGGAGCTGTGGAGACCCAGTACTTC	CSADRTSGGAVETQYF
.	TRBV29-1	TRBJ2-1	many	TGCAGCGGCCGCCCTTTGAGGAGCTCCTACAATGAGCAGTTCTTC	CSGRPLRSSYNEQFF
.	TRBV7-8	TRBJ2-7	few	TGTGCCAGCACGGTATCGGGTGGTGGTAGTTCCTACGAGCAGTACTTC	CASTVSGGGSSYEQYF
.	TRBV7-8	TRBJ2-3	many	TGTGCCAGCAGCTCGAAAAGGACGGGCCCAGATACGCAGTATTTT	CASSSKRTGPDTQYF
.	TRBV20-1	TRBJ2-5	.	TGCAGTGCTAGACTCAACCAAGAGACCCAGTACTTC	CSARLNQETQYF
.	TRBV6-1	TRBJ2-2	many	TGTGCCAGCAGCCCCGCGACTCGATTCACCGGGGAGCTGTTTTTT	CASSPATRFTGELFF
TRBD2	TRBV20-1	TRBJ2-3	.	TGCAGTGCCTATGGGACTAGCGGGTTCACGGATACGCAGTATTTT	CSAYGTSGFTDTQYF
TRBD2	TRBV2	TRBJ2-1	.	TGTGCCAGCAGTGCTATAGCGGGGGGTAACAATGAGCAGTTCTTC	CASSAIAGGNNEQFF
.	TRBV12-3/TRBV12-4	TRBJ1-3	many	TGTGCCAGCAGCTCCCCCTGGGGAGGCTCTGGAAACACCATATATTTT	CASSSPWGGSGNTIYF
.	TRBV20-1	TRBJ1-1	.	TGCAGTGCCTACCCGTTAGGGGCTGACACTGAAGCTTTCTTT	CSAYPLGADTEAFF
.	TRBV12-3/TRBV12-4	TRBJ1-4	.	TGTGCCAGCAGGCCGGACACCTTGAATAATGAAAAACTGTTTTTT	CASRPDTLNNEKLFF
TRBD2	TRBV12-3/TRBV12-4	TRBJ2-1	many	TGTGCCAGCAGTTTTAGCGGGGGGCACAATGAGCAGTTCTTC	CASSFSGGHNEQFF
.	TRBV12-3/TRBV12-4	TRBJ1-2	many	TGTGCCAGCAACCTGGGACAAATGGACTATGGCTACACCTTC	CASNLGQMDYGYTF
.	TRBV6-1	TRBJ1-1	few	TGTGCCAGCTACCCAGGGAAGAACACTGAAGCTTTCTTT	CASYPGKNTEAFF
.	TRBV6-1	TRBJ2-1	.	TGTGCCAGCCGCCTTGGGTCCGGGAATGGGATTAGGCACAATGAGCAGTTCTTC	CASRLGSGNGIRHNEQFF
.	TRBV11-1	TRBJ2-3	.	TGTGCCAGCAGCCGCCCCCCACCTTGGACAGATACGCAGTATTTT	CASSRPPPWTDTQYF
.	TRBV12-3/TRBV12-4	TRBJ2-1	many	TGTGCCAGCAGTTACCATGGTAGCGGCAATGAGCAGTTCTTC	CASSYHGSGNEQFF
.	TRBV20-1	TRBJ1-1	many	TGCAGTGCTCCTCCCGGTGGGGGGAACACTGAAGCTTTCTTT	CSAPPGGGNTEAFF
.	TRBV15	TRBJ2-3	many	TGTGCCACCAGCAGAGCCCAGCGAAGGGGAGATACGCAGTATTTT	CATSRAQRRGDTQYF
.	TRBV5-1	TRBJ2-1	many	TGCGCCAGCAGCTATTTTATGGGTACCGACAATGAGCAGTTCTTC	CASSYFMGTDNEQFF
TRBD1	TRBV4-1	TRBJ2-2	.	TGCGCCAGCAGCGTGACAGGGGGCAACACCAGGGAGCTGTTTTTT	CASSVTGGNTRELFF
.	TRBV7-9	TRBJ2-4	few	TGTGCCAGCAGCTTAATGCAGGGCGGCATTCAGTACTTC	CASSLMQGGIQYF
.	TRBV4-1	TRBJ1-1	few	TGCGCCAGCGGCTTACACCCACGGGAGGCTGAAGCTTTCTTT	CASGLHPREAEAFF
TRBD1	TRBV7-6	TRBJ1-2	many	TGTGCCAGCAGCTTATCAGAGGGGGCTGGCTACACCTTC	CASSLSEGAGYTF
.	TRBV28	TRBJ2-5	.	TGTGCCAGCAGTTTAACCCCAGGCGCCCCTGAAGAGACCCAGTACTTC	CASSLTPGAPEETQYF
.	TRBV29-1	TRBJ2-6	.	TGCAGCGTTGAAGATCCCACCGGGGCCAACGTCCTGACTTTC	CSVEDPTGANVLTF
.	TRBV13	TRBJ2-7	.	TGTGCCAGCAGCTTGGTAAAAAGGTCCTACGAGCAGTACTTC	CASSLVKRSYEQYF
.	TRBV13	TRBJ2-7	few	TGTGCCAGCAGCTTAGAAGACGGGATCTACGAGCAGTACTTC	CASSLEDGIYEQYF
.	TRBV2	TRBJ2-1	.	TGTGCCAGCAGTGAATGGGACCACCTTGGAAATGAGCAGTTCTTC	CASSEWDHLGNEQFF